Sequencing of this TCR beta chain was carried out in a study of blood T cell repertoires in COVID-19. Study at large: Researchers got acute and convalescent COVID-19 samples from the United States, Italy and Spain.

With 6 bases removed from V and 7 bases from J, the gap between germline ends came to 9 bases. Germline CDR1 MNHEY, CDR2 SMNVEV (reference sequence). The CDR3 runs to 11 residues. In terms of age and location, participants ranged from roughly 18 to 100 years and lived in approximately 26 US areas. In Cohort 3, a recovered donor had either two negative PCRs, clearance, or symptom resolution. In the original workflow: Scientists estimated how many nucleated cells there were by amplifying reference gene primers. The method was immunoSEQ multiplex PCR; TCRdb's version includes in-frame clones alone and lacks a portion of them. Clone size and V and J calls were adopted from that table, with D and trimming inferred from the DNA. In the table there are over 200,000 clones, 87% of which are singletons. Remarks on this clone: The same CDR3 also results from other DNA sequences found in this sample.

The rearrangement links TRBV27 to TRBJ1-1; D possibly corresponds to TRBD1 (5 bases). This sequence originates from a man between 25 and 39 years old who had recovered from COVID-19. The sample comprised PBMCs or T cells enriched from blood (not recorded which). DNA for the CDR3: TGTGCCAGCAGCTTAAGGGGTGAAGCTTTCTTT. Amino acid sequence: CASSLRGEAFF.